This T cell receptor beta chain originates from a study of cytomegalovirus exposure and HLA in healthy donors. Study overall: HLA-typed donors were the source of about 85 million unique TCRs, which an early data release held. Findings and limits, study-wide: Rarity characterized most TCR sequences, yet some public TCRs appeared in many donors. In a later analysis, specific HLA alleles were associated with 15,000 to 20,000 TCR beta sequences at a 0.05 false discovery rate.

Germline V CDR1 and CDR2: KGHSH, LQKENI. V was trimmed by 2 bases and J by 3 bases, leaving 10 bases between them. The CDR3 covers 14 residues. This clone was picked up a small number of times. Its matching antigen is unknown. The PCR ran on 60 Vbeta and 13 Jbeta primers. Assay: immunoSEQ multiplex PCR; the TCRdb copy retains only in-frame clones and omits some. Among 140,000 to 150,000 clones listed, 75% to 80% were seen once. Sequencing was done on a sample of PBMCs. This sequence was found in a male donor in good health and CMV-seronegative. This chain connects TRBV18 to TRBJ1-1, with unresolved D. Here the CDR3 DNA reads TGTGCCAGCTCACCAAGTCGAGGTCACACTGAAGCTTTCTTT. Translating it yields CASSPSRGHTEAFF.